A single sample gave rise to the 25 T cell receptor beta chains below, sequenced in a study of cytomegalovirus exposure and HLA in healthy donors. The PCR employed 60 Vbeta primers together with 13 Jbeta primers. Repertoires were generated with immunoSEQ multiplex PCR, while TCRdb's copy carries only in-frame clones and drops some. The sample lists 150,000 to 250,000 clones; roughly 79% were seen once. Sequenced input: PBMCs. All receptors derive from a man aged 25 to 40 in good health and CMV-seronegative.

The rearrangement joins TRBV11-1 to TRBJ2-5, with TRBD2 matching over 7 bases. The germline gives CDR1 SGHAT, CDR2 FQDESV (reference sequence). The CDR3 consists of 15 residues. The J segment lost 3 bases and the V segment lost 3 bases, leaving 7 bases of the junction unmatched. The CDR3 reads CASSFGTNSEETQYF. The CDR3 DNA follows: TGTGCCAGCAGCTTCGGGACTAACAGTGAAGAGACCCAGTACTTC.

This clone was seen just once. The chain links TRBV5-6 to TRBJ2-3; maybe TRBD1 (5 bases). With 4 bases removed from V and 8 bases from J, the gap between germline ends came to 14 bases. The germline V gene has CDR1 SGHDT and CDR2 YYEEEE. The CDR3 is made up of 13 amino acids. CDR3 in amino acids: CASSVGKRGTQYF. The CDR3 bases are TGTGCCAGCAGCGTGGGTAAAAGGGGTACGCAGTATTTT. The complete variable domain, with remaining parts taken from reference TRBV5-6 and TRBJ2-3, reads DAGVTQSPTHLIKTRGQQVTLRCSPKSGHDTVSWYQQALGQGPQFIFQYYEEEERQRGNFPDRFSGHQFPNYSSELNVNALLLGDSALYLCASSVGKRGTQYFGPGTRLTVL.

V gene TRBV4-1 combines with J gene TRBJ2-1; D not resolved. Looked up from germline, CDR1 is MGHRA and CDR2 is YSYEKL. The germline V and J ends were trimmed by 0 bases and 0 bases, with 21 bases remaining between them. The CDR3 runs 20 residues. The CDR3 sequence: CASSQDRPVPETISYNEQFF. Written as DNA, the CDR3 is TGCGCCAGCAGCCAAGATAGGCCAGTTCCCGAAACTATCTCCTACAATGAGCAGTTCTTC.

The chain couples TRBV29-1 to TRBJ2-1, with TRBD2 matching over 11 bases. V was pared by 5 bases and J by 10 bases, with 4 bases of the junction left unmatched. The CDR3 consists of 12 residues. Germline V gene lookup returns CDR1 SQVTM and CDR2 ANQGSEA. CDR3 in amino acids: CSVLAGGGEQFF. The CDR3 DNA reads TGCAGCGTTCTAGCGGGAGGAGGCGAGCAGTTCTTC.

V usage is TRBV11-2 and J usage is TRBJ2-7, with TRBD1 matching over 7 bases. The V gene's germline CDR1 is SGHAT and CDR2 FQNNGV. Trimming cost V 1 base and J 1 base; bases outside gene matches: 4. The length of the CDR3 is 15 residues. CDR3 loop: CASSLATGESYEQYF. CDR3 bases: TGTGCCAGCAGCTTAGCAACAGGGGAATCCTACGAGCAGTACTTC.

This chain joins TRBV2 and TRBJ2-3, with TRBD2 matching over 8 bases. From germline, CDR1 is SNHLY and CDR2 FYNNEI. The CDR3 sequence is 15 residues long. After removal of 6 bases from V and 4 bases from J, the junction contained 9 bases not matched to a gene. The CDR3 DNA reads TGTGCCAGCAGGCCGGGACTAGTAGTCTCAGATACGCAGTATTTT. Protein product: CASRPGLVVSDTQYF.

V usage is TRBV23-1 and J usage is TRBJ2-7; 8 nucleotides line up with TRBD1. TRBV23-1 is known as an ORF, though its function is uncertain. This CDR3 is 14 amino acids long. Trimming took 8 bases from V and 3 from J; bases not matched to a gene: 9. The CDR3 loop reads CASGQTGENYEQYF. CDR3 sequence (DNA): TGCGCCAGCGGGCAGACAGGGGAAAACTACGAGCAGTACTTC.

The chain couples TRBV5-1 to TRBJ1-2; possibly TRBD1 for D (5 bases). Trimming took 0 bases from V and 3 from J, leaving 12 bases between them. The CDR3 has 15 residues. The germline gives CDR1 SGHRS, CDR2 YFSETQ. CDR3 sequence reads: CASSLGAGLDYGYTF. As DNA, the CDR3 is TGCGCCAGCAGCTTGGGGGCAGGGCTCGACTATGGCTACACCTTC.

The V call is TRBV11-2, the J call TRBJ2-7, with D possibly TRBD1 on 6 matching bases. Germline V gives CDR1 SGHAT, CDR2 FQNNGV. V lost 2 bases and J 5 bases, leaving 13 bases between the germline ends. The CDR3 covers 14 residues. CDR3 protein: CASSLYGQSDEQYF. CDR3 bases: TGTGCCAGCAGCTTATACGGACAGTCTGACGAGCAGTACTTC.

The V gene is TRBV19, the J gene TRBJ1-1; 9 positions agree with TRBD1. This CDR3 has 14 amino acids. Germline V gives CDR1 LNHDA, CDR2 SQIVND (reference sequence). Unmatched junction bases numbered 4, after V lost 4 bases and J lost 4 bases. The CDR3 reads CASSKDRGGTEAFF. The CDR3 nucleotides are TGTGCCAGTAGTAAGGACAGGGGTGGCACTGAAGCTTTCTTT. Complete variable domain (other parts from reference TRBV19 and TRBJ1-1): DGGITQSPKYLFRKEGQNVTLSCEQNLNHDAMYWYRQDPGQGLRLIYYSQIVNDFQKGDIAEGYSVSREKKESFPLTVTSAQKNPTAFYLCASSKDRGGTEAFFGQGTRLTVV.

This clone was counted a single time. The chain employs TRBV6-1 and TRBJ1-1, with D maybe TRBD1 (5 bases). The germline CDR1 and CDR2 sequences are MNHNS and SASEGT. The CDR3 contains 15 residues. Trimming cost V 6 bases and J 7 bases, with 21 bases left between them. The CDR3 sequence is CASSAPARAVIEAFF. CDR3 coding DNA: TGTGCCAGCAGCGCCCCCGCCAGGGCCGTAATTGAAGCTTTCTTT.

The rearrangement links TRBV12-2 to TRBJ1-4; the table's D call, TRBD1, was not checked against the DNA. TRBV12-2 counts as a pseudogene. CDR3 length: 16 residues. As DNA, the CDR3 is TGTGCAAGTCGCTCCCGTCCGACAGGGTCTAATGAAAAACTGTTTTTT. It codes for CASRSRPTGSNEKLFF.

The V call is TRBV9, the J call TRBJ2-7; 9 bases line up with TRBD1. Losses at the gene ends were 4 bases for V and 4 bases for J; bases not matched to a gene: 9. This CDR3 comprises 15 residues. Germline values: CDR1 SGDLS, CDR2 YYNGEE. The CDR3: CASSKQGALMYEQYF. In DNA, the CDR3 is TGTGCCAGCAGCAAACAGGGGGCCCTCATGTACGAGCAGTACTTC.

This clone was picked up one time. V is TRBV28 and J is TRBJ1-2, with 7 bases matching TRBD1. The V gene end was trimmed by 6 bases and the J gene end by 6 bases; junction bases not matched to a gene: 1. Germline lookup yields CDR1 MDHEN and CDR2 SYDVKM. CDR3 length equals 11 residues. The DNA for the CDR3 is TGTGCCAGCAGGACAGGGAATGGCTACACCTTC. As protein: CASRTGNGYTF.

This chain uses TRBV7-7 with TRBJ2-7; 7 nucleotides agree with TRBD1. This CDR3 is built from 14 residues. Germline trimming cut 5 bases from V and 0 bases from J; bases unmatched to any gene: 4. From germline, CDR1 is SSHAT and CDR2 FNYEAQ (reference sequence). CDR3 DNA: TGTGCCAGCAGCCCCGGGACAGACTCCTACGAGCAGTACTTC. This codes for CASSPGTDSYEQYF.

CDR3 coding DNA: TGTGCCAGCAGCTTAATCCTCCAGTGGGAGCAGTTCTTC. This translates into CASSLILQWEQFF. V and J are TRBV7-2 and TRBJ2-1; D remains unclear. Between the trimmed V and J ends, which lost 2 bases and 10 bases, there was a span of 12 bases. The CDR3 has 13 amino acids. Germline loops: CDR1 SGHTA, CDR2 FQGNSA.

V is TRBV7-9 and J is TRBJ2-1; D remains ambiguous. Between the trimmed V and J ends, which lost 7 bases and 6 bases, there was a span of 13 bases. The CDR3 runs 13 residues. Germline loops: CDR1 SEHNR, CDR2 FQNEAQ (reference sequence). The CDR3, as DNA: TGTGCCAGCATCGAGTGGTCTCGCAATGAGCAGTTCTTC. Protein product: CASIEWSRNEQFF.

This sequence joins TRBV28 and TRBJ1-3, with 11 nucleotides matching TRBD1. V lost 4 bases and J lost 14; bases outside the gene matches: 4. This CDR3 comprises 12 residues. CDR1 and CDR2 (germline): MDHEN, SYDVKM. The CDR3 loop reads CASSSPGQGVYF. In nucleotides, the CDR3 is TGTGCCAGCAGTTCACCGGGACAGGGGGTATATTTT.

The genes are TRBV19 and TRBJ2-7, with TRBD1 matching 11 bases. The germline gives CDR1 LNHDA, CDR2 SQIVND (reference sequence). With V trimmed by 5 bases and J by 3 bases, 3 bases remained unmatched. CDR3 length: 14 amino acids. CDR3 sequence reads: CASSPGTGGYEQYF. The CDR3 bases are TGTGCCAGTAGTCCCGGGACAGGGGGCTACGAGCAGTACTTC.

Comments on this clone: Likely a read error: the CDR3 ends without its conserved phenylalanine or tryptophan. Because the CDR3's place on the DNA is in doubt, the DNA is left out and the CDR3 is given as listed by TCRdb. The CDR3: CSVGGSTTP. This chain joins TRBV29-1 and TRBJ2-3; TRBD2 is the table's D call, not checked against the DNA. Including both end residues, the CDR3 is 9 amino acids long. CDR1 and CDR2 from the germline V gene are SQVTM and ANQGSEA.

J is TRBJ2-1 and V is TRBV5-4, with 10 bases matching TRBD2. The length of the CDR3 is 15 residues. Trimming removed 0 bases from V and 5 bases from J; junction bases left unmatched: 2. Germline values: CDR1 SGHNT, CDR2 YYREEE (reference sequence). The CDR3: CASSLAAGGDNEQFF. CDR3 nucleotides: TGTGCCAGCAGCTTGGCAGCGGGAGGGGACAATGAGCAGTTCTTC.

V usage is TRBV28 and J usage is TRBJ2-1; 7 bases are shared with TRBD2. Germline V CDR1 and CDR2: MDHEN, SYDVKM. J gave up 10 bases and V 7 bases, and 16 bases lay outside the gene matches. The CDR3 sequence is 15 residues long. CDR3 bases: TGTGCCAGCAACCGCGTGGCTAGCGGCGTTGGGGAGCAGTTCTTC. Its protein product is CASNRVASGVGEQFF.

J is TRBJ2-7 and V is TRBV6-1; TRBD2 matches at 12 bases. From germline, CDR1 is MNHNS and CDR2 SASEGT. The CDR3 has 16 residues. The junction had 7 bases not matched to a gene; V was cut back by 4 bases and J by 3 bases. In nucleotides, the CDR3 is TGTGCCAGCAGTGGTCGACTAGCGGGAGCTGTCTACGAGCAGTACTTC. Residues: CASSGRLAGAVYEQYF.

The chain combines TRBV7-3 with TRBJ1-1; D is perhaps TRBD1 (5 bases). The V and J ends lost 5 bases and 4 bases respectively, with 14 bases between them. CDR3 length: 14 amino acids. Germline loops: CDR1 SGHTA, CDR2 FQGTGA. The CDR3, as DNA: TGTGCCAGCAGCCCTAACGGGGGATCCACTGAAGCTTTCTTT. Translation: CASSPNGGSTEAFF. Full variable domain (missing parts from reference TRBV7-3 and TRBJ1-1): GAGVSQTPSNKVTEKGKYVELRCDPISGHTALYWYRQSLGQGPEFLIYFQGTGAADDSGLPNDRFFAVRPEGSVSTLKIQRTERGDSAVYLCASSPNGGSTEAFFGQGTRLTVV.

The rearrangement links TRBV19 to TRBJ2-1, with TRBD2 matching 8 bases. After removal of 2 bases from V and 8 bases from J, the junction contained 5 bases not matched to a gene. Per the germline V gene, CDR1 is LNHDA and CDR2 is SQIVND (reference sequence). The CDR3 consists of 14 residues. CDR3 in amino acids: CASSITGRAHEQFF. CDR3 sequence (DNA): TGTGCCAGTAGTATAACCGGGAGGGCCCATGAGCAGTTCTTC. Complete variable domain (other parts from reference TRBV19 and TRBJ2-1): DGGITQSPKYLFRKEGQNVTLSCEQNLNHDAMYWYRQDPGQGLRLIYYSQIVNDFQKGDIAEGYSVSREKKESFPLTVTSAQKNPTAFYLCASSITGRAHEQFFGPGTRLTVL.